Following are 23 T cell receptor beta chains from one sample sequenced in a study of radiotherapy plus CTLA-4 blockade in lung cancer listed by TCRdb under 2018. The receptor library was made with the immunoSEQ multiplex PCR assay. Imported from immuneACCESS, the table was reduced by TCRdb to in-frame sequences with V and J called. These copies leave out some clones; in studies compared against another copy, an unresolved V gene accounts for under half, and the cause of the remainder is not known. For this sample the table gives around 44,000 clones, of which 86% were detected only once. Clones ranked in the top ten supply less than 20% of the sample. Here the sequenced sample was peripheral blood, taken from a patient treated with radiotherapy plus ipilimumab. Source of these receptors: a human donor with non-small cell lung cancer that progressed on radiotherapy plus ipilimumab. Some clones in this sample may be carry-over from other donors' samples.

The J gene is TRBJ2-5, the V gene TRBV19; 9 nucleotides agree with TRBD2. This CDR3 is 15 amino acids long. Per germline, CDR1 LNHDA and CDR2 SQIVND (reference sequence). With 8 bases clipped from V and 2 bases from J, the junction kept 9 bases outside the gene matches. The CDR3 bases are TGTGCCAGTGTTGCTGCGGGAGGGACACAAGAGACCCAGTACTTC. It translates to CASVAAGGTQETQYF.

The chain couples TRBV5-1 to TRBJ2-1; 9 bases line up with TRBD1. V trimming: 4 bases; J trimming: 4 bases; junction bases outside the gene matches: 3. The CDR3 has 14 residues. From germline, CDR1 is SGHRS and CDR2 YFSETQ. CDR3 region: CASSRDRDYNEQFF. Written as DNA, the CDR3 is TGCGCCAGCAGCAGGGACAGGGATTACAATGAGCAGTTCTTC.

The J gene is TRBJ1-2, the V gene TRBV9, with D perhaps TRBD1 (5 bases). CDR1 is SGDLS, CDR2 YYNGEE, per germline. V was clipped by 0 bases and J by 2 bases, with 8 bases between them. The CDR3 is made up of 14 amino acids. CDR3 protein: CASSVVRGNYGYTF. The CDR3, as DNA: TGTGCCAGCAGCGTAGTTCGGGGGAACTATGGCTACACCTTC.

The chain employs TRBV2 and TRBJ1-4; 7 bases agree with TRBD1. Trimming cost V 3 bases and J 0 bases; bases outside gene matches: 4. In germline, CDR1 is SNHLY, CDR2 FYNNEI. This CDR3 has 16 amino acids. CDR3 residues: CASSERGTATNEKLFF. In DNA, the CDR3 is TGTGCCAGCAGTGAGAGAGGGACAGCAACTAATGAAAAACTGTTTTTT.

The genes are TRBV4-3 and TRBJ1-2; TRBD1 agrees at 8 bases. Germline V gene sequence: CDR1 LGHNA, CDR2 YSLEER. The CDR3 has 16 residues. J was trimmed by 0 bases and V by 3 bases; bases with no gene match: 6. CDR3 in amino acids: CASSQVTGASNYGYTF. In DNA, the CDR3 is TGCGCCAGCAGCCAGGTGACAGGGGCTTCTAACTATGGCTACACCTTC.

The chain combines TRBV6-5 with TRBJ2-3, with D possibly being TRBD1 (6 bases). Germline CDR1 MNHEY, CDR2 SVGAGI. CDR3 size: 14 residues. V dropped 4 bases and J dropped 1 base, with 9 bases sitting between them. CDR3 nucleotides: TGTGCCAGCAGTTTACAGGGAGGCACAGATACGCAGTATTTT. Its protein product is CASSLQGGTDTQYF.

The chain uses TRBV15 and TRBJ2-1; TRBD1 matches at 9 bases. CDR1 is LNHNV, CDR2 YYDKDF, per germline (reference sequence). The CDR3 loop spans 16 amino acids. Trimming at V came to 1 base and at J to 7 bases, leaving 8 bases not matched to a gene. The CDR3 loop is CATSRGGTGFGNEQFF. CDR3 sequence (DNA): TGTGCCACCAGCAGAGGCGGGACAGGGTTTGGGAATGAGCAGTTCTTC. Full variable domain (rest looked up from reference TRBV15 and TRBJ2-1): DAMVIQNPRYQVTQFGKPVTLSCSQTLNHNVMYWYQQKSSQAPKLLFHYYDKDFNNEADTPDNFQSRRPNTSFCFLDIRSPGLGDTAMYLCATSRGGTGFGNEQFFGPGTRLTVL.

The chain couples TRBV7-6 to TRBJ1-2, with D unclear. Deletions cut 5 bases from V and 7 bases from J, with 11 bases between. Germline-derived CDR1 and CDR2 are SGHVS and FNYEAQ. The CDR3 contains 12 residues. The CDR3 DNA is TGTGCCAGCAGCGATAGGACTTCTGGCTACACCTTC. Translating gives CASSDRTSGYTF.

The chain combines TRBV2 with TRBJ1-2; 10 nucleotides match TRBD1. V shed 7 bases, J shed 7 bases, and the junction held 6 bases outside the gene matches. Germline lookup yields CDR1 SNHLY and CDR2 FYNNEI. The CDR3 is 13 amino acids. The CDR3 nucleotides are TGTGCCAGCAACTTCGGGACAGGGGTTGGCTACACCTTC. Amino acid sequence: CASNFGTGVGYTF. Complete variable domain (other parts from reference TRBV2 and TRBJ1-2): EPEVTQTPSHQVTQMGQEVILRCVPISNHLYFYWYRQILGQKVEFLVSFYNNEISEKSEIFDDQFSVERPDGSNFTLKIRSTKLEDSAMYFCASNFGTGVGYTFGSGTRLTVV.

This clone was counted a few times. CDR3 sequence (DNA): TGTGCCAGCCAAGACTCAGCGACTGAAGCTTTCTTT. It specifies CASQDSATEAFF. The chain is built from TRBV2 and TRBJ1-1; no clear D. V gave up 8 bases and J gave up 5 bases, with 12 bases separating them. The CDR3 covers 12 residues. Germline CDR1 SNHLY, CDR2 FYNNEI.

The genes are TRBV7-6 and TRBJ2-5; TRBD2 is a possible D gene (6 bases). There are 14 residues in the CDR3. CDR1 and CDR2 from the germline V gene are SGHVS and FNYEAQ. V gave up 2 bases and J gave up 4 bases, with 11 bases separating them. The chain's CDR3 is CASSLRTSLETQYF. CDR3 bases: TGTGCCAGCAGCTTACGAACTAGCCTAGAGACCCAGTACTTC.

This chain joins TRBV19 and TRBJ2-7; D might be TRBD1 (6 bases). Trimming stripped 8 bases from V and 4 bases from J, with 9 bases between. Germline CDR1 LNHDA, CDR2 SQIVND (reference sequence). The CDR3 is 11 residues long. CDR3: CASADRYEQYF. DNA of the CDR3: TGTGCCAGTGCTGACAGGTACGAGCAGTACTTC.

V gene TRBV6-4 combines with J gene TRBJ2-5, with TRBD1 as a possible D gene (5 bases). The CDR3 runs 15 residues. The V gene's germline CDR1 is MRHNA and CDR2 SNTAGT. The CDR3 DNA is TGTGCTTTCCGAGTTGGGGCCACCCGGCGGGAGACCCAGTACTTC. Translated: CAFRVGATRRETQYF.

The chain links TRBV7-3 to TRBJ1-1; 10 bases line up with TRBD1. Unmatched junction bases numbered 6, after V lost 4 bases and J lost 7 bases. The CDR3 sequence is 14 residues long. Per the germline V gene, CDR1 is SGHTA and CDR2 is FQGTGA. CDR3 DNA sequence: TGTGCCAGCAGCTCCGGGACAGGGGAGGATGAAGCTTTCTTT. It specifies CASSSGTGEDEAFF.

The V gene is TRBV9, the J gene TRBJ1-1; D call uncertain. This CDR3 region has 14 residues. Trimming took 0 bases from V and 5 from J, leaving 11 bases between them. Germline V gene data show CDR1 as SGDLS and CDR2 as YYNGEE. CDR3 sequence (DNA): TGTGCCAGCAGCGTAGGGGCATCGGGAACTGAAGCTTTCTTT. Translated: CASSVGASGTEAFF. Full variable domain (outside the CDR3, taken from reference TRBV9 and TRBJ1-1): DSGVTQTPKHLITATGQRVTLRCSPRSGDLSVYWYQQSLDQGLQFLIQYYNGEERAKGNILERFSAQQFPDLHSELNLSSLELGDSALYFCASSVGASGTEAFFGQGTRLTVV.

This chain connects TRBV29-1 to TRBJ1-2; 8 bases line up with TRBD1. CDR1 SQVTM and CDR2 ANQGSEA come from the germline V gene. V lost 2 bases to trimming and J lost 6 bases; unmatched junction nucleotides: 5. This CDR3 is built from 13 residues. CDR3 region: CSVEQGAVDGYTF. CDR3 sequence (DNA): TGCAGCGTTGAACAGGGGGCGGTGGATGGCTACACCTTC.

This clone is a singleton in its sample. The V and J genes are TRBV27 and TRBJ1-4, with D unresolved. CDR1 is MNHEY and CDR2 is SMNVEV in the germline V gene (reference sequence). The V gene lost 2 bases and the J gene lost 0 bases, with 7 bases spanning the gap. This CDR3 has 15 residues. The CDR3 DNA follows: TGTGCCAGCAGTTTAGCGGGGTCAACTAATGAAAAACTGTTTTTT. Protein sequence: CASSLAGSTNEKLFF. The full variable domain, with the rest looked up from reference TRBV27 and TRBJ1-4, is EAQVTQNPRYLITVTGKKLTVTCSQNMNHEYMSWYRQDPGLGLRQIYYSMNVEVTDKGDVPEGYKVSRKEKRNFPLILESPSPNQTSLYFCASSLAGSTNEKLFFGSGTQLSVL.

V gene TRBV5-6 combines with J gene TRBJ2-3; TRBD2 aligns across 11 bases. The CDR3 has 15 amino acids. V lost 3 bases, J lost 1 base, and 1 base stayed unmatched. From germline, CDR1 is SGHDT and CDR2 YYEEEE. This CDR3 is CASSWGLAGTDTQYF. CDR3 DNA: TGTGCCAGCAGCTGGGGACTAGCGGGCACAGATACGCAGTATTTT.

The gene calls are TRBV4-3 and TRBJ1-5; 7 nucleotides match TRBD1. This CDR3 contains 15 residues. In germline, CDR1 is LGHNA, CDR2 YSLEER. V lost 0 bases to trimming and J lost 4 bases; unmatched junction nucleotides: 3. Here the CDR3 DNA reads TGCGCCAGCAGCCAAGATTTGGGACAGAATCAGCCCCAGCATTTT. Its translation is CASSQDLGQNQPQHF.

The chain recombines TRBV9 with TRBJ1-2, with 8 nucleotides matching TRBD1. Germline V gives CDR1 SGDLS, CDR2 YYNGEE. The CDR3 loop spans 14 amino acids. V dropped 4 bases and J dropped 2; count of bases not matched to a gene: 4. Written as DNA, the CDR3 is TGTGCCAGCAGCCCTGGACAGGGCAACTATGGCTACACCTTC. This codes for CASSPGQGNYGYTF.

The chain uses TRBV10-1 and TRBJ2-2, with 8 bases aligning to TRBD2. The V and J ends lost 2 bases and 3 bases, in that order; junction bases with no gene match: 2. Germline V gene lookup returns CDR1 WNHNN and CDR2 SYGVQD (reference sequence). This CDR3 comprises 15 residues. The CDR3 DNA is TGCGCCAGCAGTGAGAGGCGGGGGGACACCGGGGAGCTGTTTTTT. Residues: CASSERRGDTGELFF.

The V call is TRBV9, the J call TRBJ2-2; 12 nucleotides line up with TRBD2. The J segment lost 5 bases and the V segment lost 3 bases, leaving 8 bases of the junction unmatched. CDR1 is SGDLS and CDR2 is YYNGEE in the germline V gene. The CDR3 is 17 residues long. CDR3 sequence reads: CASSGLAGGPETGELFF. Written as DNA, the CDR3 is TGTGCCAGCAGCGGGCTAGCGGGGGGGCCCGAAACCGGGGAGCTGTTTTTT. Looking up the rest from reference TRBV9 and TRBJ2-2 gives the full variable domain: DSGVTQTPKHLITATGQRVTLRCSPRSGDLSVYWYQQSLDQGLQFLIQYYNGEERAKGNILERFSAQQFPDLHSELNLSSLELGDSALYFCASSGLAGGPETGELFFGEGSRLTVL.

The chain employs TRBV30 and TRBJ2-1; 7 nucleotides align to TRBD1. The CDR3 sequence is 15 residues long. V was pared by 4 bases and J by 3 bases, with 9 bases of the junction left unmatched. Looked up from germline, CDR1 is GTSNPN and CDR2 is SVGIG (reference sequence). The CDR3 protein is CAWINTGTDYNEQFF. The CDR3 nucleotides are TGTGCCTGGATCAATACCGGGACAGACTACAATGAGCAGTTCTTC.